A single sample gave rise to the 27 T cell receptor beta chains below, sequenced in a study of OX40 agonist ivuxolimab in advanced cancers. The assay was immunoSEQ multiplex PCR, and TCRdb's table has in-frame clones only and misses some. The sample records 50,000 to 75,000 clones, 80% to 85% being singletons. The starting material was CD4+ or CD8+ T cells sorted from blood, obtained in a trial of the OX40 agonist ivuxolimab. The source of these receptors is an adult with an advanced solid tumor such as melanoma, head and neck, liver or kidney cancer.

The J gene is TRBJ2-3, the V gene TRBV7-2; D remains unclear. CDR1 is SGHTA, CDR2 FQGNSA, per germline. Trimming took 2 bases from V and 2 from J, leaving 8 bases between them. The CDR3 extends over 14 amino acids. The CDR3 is CASSLLDLTDTQYF. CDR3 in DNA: TGTGCCAGCAGCTTACTAGACCTCACAGATACGCAGTATTTT.

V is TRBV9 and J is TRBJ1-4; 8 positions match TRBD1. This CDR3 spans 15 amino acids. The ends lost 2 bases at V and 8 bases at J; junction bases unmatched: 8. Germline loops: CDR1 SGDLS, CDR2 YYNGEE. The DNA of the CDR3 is TGTGCCAGCAGCGTCTCAGGGGGCGCAGCGGAAAAACTGTTTTTT. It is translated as CASSVSGGAAEKLFF.

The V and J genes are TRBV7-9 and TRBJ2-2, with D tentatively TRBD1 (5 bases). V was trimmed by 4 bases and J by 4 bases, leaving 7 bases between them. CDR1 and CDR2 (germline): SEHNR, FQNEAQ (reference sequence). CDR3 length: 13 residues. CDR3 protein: CASSSQGTGELFF. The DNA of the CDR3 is TGTGCCAGCAGCTCGCAGGGCACCGGGGAGCTGTTTTTT.

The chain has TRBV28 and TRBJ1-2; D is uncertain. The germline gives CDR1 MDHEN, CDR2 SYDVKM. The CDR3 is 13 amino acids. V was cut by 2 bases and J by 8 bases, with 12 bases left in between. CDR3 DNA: TGTGCCAGCAGTTTAGGAAACGGGGTAGGCTACACCTTC. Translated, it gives CASSLGNGVGYTF.

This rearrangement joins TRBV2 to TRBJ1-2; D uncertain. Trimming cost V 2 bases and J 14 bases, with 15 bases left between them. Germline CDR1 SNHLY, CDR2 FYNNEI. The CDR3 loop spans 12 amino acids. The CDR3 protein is CASSETTRAGTF. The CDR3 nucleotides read TGTGCCAGCAGTGAAACAACCCGGGCGGGGACCTTC.

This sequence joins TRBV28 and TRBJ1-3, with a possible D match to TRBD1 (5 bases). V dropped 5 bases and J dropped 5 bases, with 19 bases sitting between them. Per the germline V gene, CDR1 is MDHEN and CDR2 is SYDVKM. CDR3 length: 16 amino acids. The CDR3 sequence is CASSPPDKVGRNTIYF. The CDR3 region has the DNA TGTGCCAGCAGTCCGCCGGACAAGGTGGGACGAAACACCATATATTTT.

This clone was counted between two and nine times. In DNA form, the CDR3 reads TGCGCCAGCAGCGGGGGACAGGGTGTCGACACCGGGGAGCTGTTTTTT. Its protein product is CASSGGQGVDTGELFF. This sequence joins TRBV5-1 and TRBJ2-2, with TRBD1 identical over 9 bases. J lost 3 bases, V lost 4 bases, and 7 bases had no gene match. Germline loops: CDR1 SGHRS, CDR2 YFSETQ. The CDR3 is made up of 16 amino acids.

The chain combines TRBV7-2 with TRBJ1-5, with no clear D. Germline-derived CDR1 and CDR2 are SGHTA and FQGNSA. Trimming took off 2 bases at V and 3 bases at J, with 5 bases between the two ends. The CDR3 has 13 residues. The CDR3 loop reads CASSLTLNQPQHF. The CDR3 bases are TGTGCCAGCAGCTTAACCCTCAATCAGCCCCAGCATTTT.

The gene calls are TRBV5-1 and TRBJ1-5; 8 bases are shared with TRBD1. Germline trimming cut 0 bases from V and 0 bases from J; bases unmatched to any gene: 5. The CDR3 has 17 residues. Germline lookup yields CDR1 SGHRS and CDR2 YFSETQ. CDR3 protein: CASSLGTGIFSNQPQHF. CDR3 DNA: TGCGCCAGCAGCTTGGGGACAGGGATATTTAGCAATCAGCCCCAGCATTTT.

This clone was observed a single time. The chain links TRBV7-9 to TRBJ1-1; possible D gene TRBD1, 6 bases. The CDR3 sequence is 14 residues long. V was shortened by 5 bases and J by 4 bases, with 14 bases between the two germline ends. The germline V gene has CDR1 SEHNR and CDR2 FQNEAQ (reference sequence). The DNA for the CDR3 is TGTGCCAGCAGCACAGGGACCGCCAGCACTGAAGCTTTCTTT. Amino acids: CASSTGTASTEAFF.

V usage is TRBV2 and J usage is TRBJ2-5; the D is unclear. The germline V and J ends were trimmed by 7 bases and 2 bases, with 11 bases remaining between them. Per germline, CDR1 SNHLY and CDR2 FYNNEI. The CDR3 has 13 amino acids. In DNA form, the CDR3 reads TGTGCCAGCAACGTACAGATACAAGAGACCCAGTACTTC. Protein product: CASNVQIQETQYF.

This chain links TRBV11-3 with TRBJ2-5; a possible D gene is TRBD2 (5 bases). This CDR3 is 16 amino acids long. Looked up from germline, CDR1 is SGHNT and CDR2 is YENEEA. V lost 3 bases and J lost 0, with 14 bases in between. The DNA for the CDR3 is TGTGCCAGCAGCTTCCCAAACAGCGGACACCAAGAGACCCAGTACTTC. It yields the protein CASSFPNSGHQETQYF. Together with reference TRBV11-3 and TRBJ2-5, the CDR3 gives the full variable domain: EAGVVQSPRYKIIEKKQPVAFWCNPISGHNTLYWYLQNLGQGPELLIRYENEEAVDDSQLPKDRFSAERLKGVDSTLKIQPAELGDSAVYLCASSFPNSGHQETQYFGPGTRLLVL.

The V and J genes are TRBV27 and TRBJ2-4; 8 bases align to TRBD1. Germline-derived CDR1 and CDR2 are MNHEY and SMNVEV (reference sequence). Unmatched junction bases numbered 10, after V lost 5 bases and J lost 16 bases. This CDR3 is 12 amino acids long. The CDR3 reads CASSVAGGVVYF. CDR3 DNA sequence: TGTGCCAGCAGTGTCGCAGGGGGCGTTGTTTACTTC.

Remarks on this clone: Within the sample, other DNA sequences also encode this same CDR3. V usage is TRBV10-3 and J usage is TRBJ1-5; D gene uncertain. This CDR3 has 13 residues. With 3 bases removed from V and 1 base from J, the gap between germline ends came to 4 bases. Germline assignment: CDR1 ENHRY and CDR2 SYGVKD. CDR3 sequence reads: CAISDSSNQPQHF. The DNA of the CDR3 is TGTGCCATCAGTGACAGCAGCAATCAGCCCCAGCATTTT.

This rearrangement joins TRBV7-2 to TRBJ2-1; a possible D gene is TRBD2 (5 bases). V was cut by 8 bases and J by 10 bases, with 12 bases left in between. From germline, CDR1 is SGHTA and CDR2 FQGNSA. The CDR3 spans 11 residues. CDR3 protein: CASSPRLEQFF. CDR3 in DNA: TGTGCCAGCTCCCCCAGACTAGAGCAGTTCTTC.

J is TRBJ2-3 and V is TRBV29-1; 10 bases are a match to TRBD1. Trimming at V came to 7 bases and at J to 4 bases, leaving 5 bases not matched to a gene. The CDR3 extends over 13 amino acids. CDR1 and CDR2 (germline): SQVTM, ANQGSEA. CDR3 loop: CSAGGQGPDTQYF. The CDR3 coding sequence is TGCAGCGCAGGGGGACAGGGGCCAGATACGCAGTATTTT.

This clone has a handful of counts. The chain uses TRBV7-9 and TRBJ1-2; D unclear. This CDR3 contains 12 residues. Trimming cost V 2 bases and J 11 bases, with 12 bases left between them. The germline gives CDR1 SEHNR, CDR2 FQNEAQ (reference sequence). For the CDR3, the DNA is TGTGCCAGCAGCTTAAACGGTTTAGGTTACACCTTC. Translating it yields CASSLNGLGYTF.

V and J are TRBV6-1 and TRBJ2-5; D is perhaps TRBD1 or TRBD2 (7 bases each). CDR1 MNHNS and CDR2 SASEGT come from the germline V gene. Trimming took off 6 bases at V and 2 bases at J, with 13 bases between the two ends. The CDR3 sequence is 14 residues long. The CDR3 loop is CASRGGTAQETQYF. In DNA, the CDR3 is TGTGCCAGCAGGGGGGGGACAGCTCAAGAGACCCAGTACTTC.

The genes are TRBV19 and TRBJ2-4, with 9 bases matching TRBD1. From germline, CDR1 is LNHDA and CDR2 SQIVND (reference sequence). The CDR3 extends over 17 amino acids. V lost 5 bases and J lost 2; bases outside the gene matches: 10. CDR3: CASSPNRDRASKNIQYF. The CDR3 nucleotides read TGTGCCAGTAGTCCCAACCGGGACAGGGCCTCCAAAAACATTCAGTACTTC.

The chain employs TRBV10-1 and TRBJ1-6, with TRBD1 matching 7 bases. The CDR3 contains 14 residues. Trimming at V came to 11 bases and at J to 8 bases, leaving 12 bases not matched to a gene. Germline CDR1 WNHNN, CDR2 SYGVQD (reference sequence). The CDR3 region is CAVSGGTVYSPLHF. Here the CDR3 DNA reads TGCGCCGTCTCAGGGGGGACAGTTTATTCACCCCTCCACTTT.

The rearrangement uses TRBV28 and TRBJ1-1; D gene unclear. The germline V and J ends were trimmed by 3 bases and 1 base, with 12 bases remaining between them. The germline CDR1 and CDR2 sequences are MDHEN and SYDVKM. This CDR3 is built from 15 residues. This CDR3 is CASSLKSAPNTEAFF. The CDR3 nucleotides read TGTGCCAGCAGTTTGAAGTCCGCACCGAACACTGAAGCTTTCTTT.

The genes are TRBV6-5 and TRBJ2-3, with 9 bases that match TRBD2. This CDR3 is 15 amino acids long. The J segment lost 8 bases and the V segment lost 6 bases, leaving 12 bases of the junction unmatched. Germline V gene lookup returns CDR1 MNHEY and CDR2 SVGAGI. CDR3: CASRAGGAGGATQYF. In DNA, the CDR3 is TGTGCCAGCAGGGCGGGGGGGGCCGGCGGAGCTACGCAGTATTTT.

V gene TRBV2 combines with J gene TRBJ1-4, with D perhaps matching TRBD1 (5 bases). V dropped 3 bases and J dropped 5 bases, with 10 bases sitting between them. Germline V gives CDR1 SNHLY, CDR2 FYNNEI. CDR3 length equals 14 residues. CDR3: CASSDNRKNEKLFF. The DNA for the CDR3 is TGTGCCAGCAGTGACAACAGGAAAAATGAAAAACTGTTTTTT.

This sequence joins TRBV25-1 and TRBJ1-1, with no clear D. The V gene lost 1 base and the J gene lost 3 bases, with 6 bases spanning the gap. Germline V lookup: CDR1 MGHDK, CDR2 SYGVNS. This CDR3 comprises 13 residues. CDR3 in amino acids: CASSESGDTEAFF. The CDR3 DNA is TGTGCCAGCAGTGAATCGGGAGACACTGAAGCTTTCTTT.

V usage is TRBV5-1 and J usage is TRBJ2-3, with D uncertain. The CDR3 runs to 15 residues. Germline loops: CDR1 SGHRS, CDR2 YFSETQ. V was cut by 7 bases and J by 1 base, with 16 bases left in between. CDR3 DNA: TGCGCCAGCCGCGCCCAGGCGTTGGGCACAGATACGCAGTATTTT. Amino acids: CASRAQALGTDTQYF.

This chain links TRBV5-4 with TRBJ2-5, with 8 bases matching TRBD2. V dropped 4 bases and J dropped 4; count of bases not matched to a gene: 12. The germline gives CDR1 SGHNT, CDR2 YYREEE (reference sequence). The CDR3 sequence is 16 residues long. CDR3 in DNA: TGTGCCAGCAGCAGGCCCAGCGGGGGAGGGGGAGAGACCCAGTACTTC. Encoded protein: CASSRPSGGGGETQYF.

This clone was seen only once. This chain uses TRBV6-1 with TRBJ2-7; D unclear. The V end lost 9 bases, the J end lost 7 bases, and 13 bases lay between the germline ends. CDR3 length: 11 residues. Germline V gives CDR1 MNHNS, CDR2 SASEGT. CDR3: CASTSRLEQYF. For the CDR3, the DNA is TGTGCCAGTACTTCACGGTTAGAGCAGTACTTC.